Included here is one TCR beta chain sequence, with context. This specimen comes from a study of T cells in Graves' hyperthyroidism and ophthalmopathy. Thyroid ultrasound and orbital computed tomography, with clinical symptoms and serum thyroxine and TRAb, informed diagnoses. From more than 9 ml of fresh peripheral blood, PBMCs were isolated. TCR beta CDR3 regions were amplified from RNA transcripts. A first-round RT-PCR of the TCR CDR3 used the HTBI primer set. Each CDR3 protein is one row after TCRdb ran MiXCR on the multiplex PCR reads. This sample has more than 550,000 distinct CDR3 sequences, with approximately 15% found just once. The specimen was blood. This TCR was recovered from a man between 45 and 60 years old with Graves' hyperthyroidism.

The CDR3 loop reads CSARDRRVRGNTEAFF. For the CDR3, the DNA is TGCAGTGCTAGAGATCGTCGGGTAAGGGGGAACACTGAAGCTTTCTTT. The V and J genes are TRBV20-1 and TRBJ1-1; TRBD1 might be the D (5 bases). The V end was cut by 0 bases, the J end by 1 base, with 15 bases between. Germline values: CDR1 DFQATT, CDR2 SNEGSKA (reference sequence). The CDR3 loop spans 16 amino acids.